This T cell receptor beta chain came from a study of regulatory T cells in long-lasting Graves disease. Findings and limits, study-wide: Having only a small sample size may have limited accuracy.

The germline V and J ends were trimmed by 3 bases and 0 bases, with 18 bases remaining between them. This CDR3 comprises 18 residues. Per the germline V gene, CDR1 is MNHNS and CDR2 is SASEGT. A few counts support this clonotype. Its antigen remains unidentified. Documented time point: persistent/refractory GD, antithyroid drugs over 5 years with positive TRAb. The TCR library was prepared using RNA isolated from PBMCs. Xi'an, China, was home to the endocrinology department that provided patients. Building of the TCR beta libraries involved iRepertoire HTBI primers and Arm-PCR of CDR3 regions. TCRdb redid the calling of the multiplex PCR reads with MiXCR, one entry per CDR3 protein. Of more than 650,000 distinct CDR3 sequences in the sample, roughly 30% are singletons; the top ten hold under 55%.

The V call is TRBV6-1, the J call TRBJ1-3; a possible D gene is TRBD1 (5 bases). The sequence came from a female donor with Graves disease. The source material was peripheral blood mononuclear cells (PBMCs), sampled when the disease was refractory, from a patient treated with antithyroid drugs. CDR3 sequence reads: CASSDKPPGSHSGNTIYF. CDR3 in DNA: TGTGCCAGCAGTGACAAGCCTCCAGGGAGCCACTCTGGAAACACCATATATTTT.